Listed here are 8 T cell receptor beta chains from one sample, sequenced in a study of PD-L1 blockade in urothelial cancer. The sample's time point: pretreatment peripheral blood. The data were produced by immunoSEQ multiplex PCR, yet TCRdb's version contains in-frame clones alone and is incomplete. The profile shows tens of thousands of clones, roughly 89% of them singletons. The sample here was PBMCs, taken around atezolizumab (anti-PD-L1) treatment. These receptors all come from a woman in her seventies with urothelial cancer.

This rearrangement joins TRBV7-7 to TRBJ2-3; D call uncertain. The CDR3 length is 15 residues. V lost 3 bases and J lost 0, with 10 bases in between. Germline loops: CDR1 SSHAT, CDR2 FNYEAQ (reference sequence). In nucleotides, the CDR3 is TGTGCCAGCAGCTTGAATGCGGCTAGCACAGATACGCAGTATTTT. It encodes CASSLNAASTDTQYF. The full variable domain, rest sourced from reference TRBV7-7 and TRBJ2-3, is GAGVSQSPRYKVTKRGQDVTLRCDPISSHATLYWYQQALGQGPEFLTYFNYEAQPDKSGLPSDRFSAERPEGSISTLTIQRTEQRDSAMYRCASSLNAASTDTQYFGPGTRLTVL.

The chain joins TRBV5-4 to TRBJ2-1, with TRBD2 matching 11 bases. V dropped 5 bases and J dropped 0; count of bases not matched to a gene: 13. The CDR3 is 19 residues long. CDR1 and CDR2 from the germline V gene are SGHNT and YYREEE (reference sequence). CDR3 sequence (DNA): TGTGCCAGCAGTTCCGGGACTAGCGGTTCCAAAAGCTCCTACAATGAGCAGTTCTTC. Translated, it gives CASSSGTSGSKSSYNEQFF. Full variable domain (missing parts from reference TRBV5-4 and TRBJ2-1): ETGVTQSPTHLIKTRGQQVTLRCSSQSGHNTVSWYQQALGQGPQFIFQYYREEENGRGNFPPRFSGLQFPNYSSELNVNALELDDSALYLCASSSGTSGSKSSYNEQFFGPGTRLTVL.

The V and J genes are TRBV2 and TRBJ2-1, with 7 nucleotides matching TRBD1. Losses at the gene ends were 11 bases for V and 9 bases for J; bases not matched to a gene: 13. CDR3 length equals 13 residues. Per germline, CDR1 SNHLY and CDR2 FYNNEI. The CDR3 here is CASQGEGGTEQFF. CDR3 bases: TGTGCCTCCCAGGGGGAAGGGGGCACTGAGCAGTTCTTC.

V and J are TRBV7-4 and TRBJ2-2, with 8 bases fitting TRBD2. The CDR3 is made up of 16 amino acids. V gave up 4 bases and J gave up 6 bases; unmatched junction bases: 10. Germline CDR1 is SGHVT and CDR2 is SQSDAQ. The CDR3 bases are TGTGCCAGCAGCTACCATTTGGGACTAGTTGCCGGGGAGCTGTTTTTT. Translating gives CASSYHLGLVAGELFF.

The rearrangement joins TRBV9 to TRBJ2-2; D might be TRBD2 (5 bases). Per germline, CDR1 SGDLS and CDR2 YYNGEE. The length of the CDR3 is 18 residues. The V and J ends lost 1 base and 6 bases respectively, with 22 bases between them. CDR3 coding DNA: TGTGCCAGCAGCGTATCTCCCGGTGATCGGGGATCCCCCGGGGAGCTGTTTTTT. Its protein product is CASSVSPGDRGSPGELFF. Full variable domain (remainder filled in from reference TRBV9 and TRBJ2-2): DSGVTQTPKHLITATGQRVTLRCSPRSGDLSVYWYQQSLDQGLQFLIQYYNGEERAKGNILERFSAQQFPDLHSELNLSSLELGDSALYFCASSVSPGDRGSPGELFFGEGSRLTVL.

This rearrangement joins TRBV20-1 to TRBJ2-1; D gene ambiguous. Germline-derived CDR1 and CDR2 are DFQATT and SNEGSKA (reference sequence). Trimming stripped 3 bases from V and 6 bases from J, with 6 bases between. There are 11 residues in the CDR3. CDR3 loop: CSASGFNEQFF. CDR3 DNA sequence: TGCAGTGCTAGTGGCTTCAATGAGCAGTTCTTC.

This chain uses TRBV29-1 with TRBJ2-4; 8 bases are shared with TRBD1. Looked up from germline, CDR1 is SQVTM and CDR2 is ANQGSEA. CDR3 length: 15 amino acids. Germline trimming cut 8 bases from V and 0 bases from J; bases unmatched to any gene: 9. This chain's CDR3 is CSTETGVAAKNIQYF. The CDR3 coding sequence is TGCAGCACCGAGACAGGGGTGGCAGCCAAAAACATTCAGTACTTC.

The table lists this clone with many counts. V usage is TRBV6-5 and J usage is TRBJ1-5, with 8 bases lining up with TRBD1. The V gene's germline CDR1 is MNHEY and CDR2 SVGAGI. This CDR3 comprises 15 residues. Unmatched junction bases numbered 7, after V lost 2 bases and J lost 7 bases. The DNA for the CDR3 is TGTGCCAGCAGTTACGGACAGGGAGGAAACCAGCCCCAGCATTTT. Protein product: CASSYGQGGNQPQHF.